This is a list of T cell receptor beta chains from one sample in a study of T cell changes during pregnancy in multiple sclerosis. Assay used: immunoSEQ multiplex PCR; TCRdb lists only in-frame clones, some missing. Of just over 80,000 clones listed, 90% to 95% were seen once; the top ten hold under 1.2%. Material: peripheral blood, obtained in the second trimester of pregnancy. These receptors came from a female donor with multiple sclerosis, enrolled in a pregnancy study. The CDR3 runs from the conserved cysteine through the conserved F or W. D genes are given only for firm matches.

J | D | V | CDR3 | DNA
TRBJ1-2 | - | TRBV5-1 | CASTMDRVGGYTF | TGCGCCAGCACCATGGACAGAGTGGGGGGCTACACCTTC
TRBJ2-5 | - | TRBV7-2 | CASSLAKQGVETQYF | TGTGCCAGCAGCTTAGCTAAACAGGGAGTAGAGACCCAGTACTTC
TRBJ1-5 | - | TRBV19 | CASSKGGNQPQHF | TGTGCCAGTAGTAAGGGCGGGAATCAGCCCCAGCATTTT
TRBJ2-5 | - | TRBV7-9 | CASRRPEGGETQYF | TGTGCCAGCAGAAGACCCGAAGGCGGGGAGACCCAGTACTTC
TRBJ1-5 | - | TRBV2 | CASREQDYSNQPQHF | TGTGCCAGCAGGGAACAGGATTATAGCAATCAGCCCCAGCATTTT
TRBJ2-7 | - | TRBV19 | CASSNSGARYEQYF | TGTGCCAGTAGCAATAGCGGAGCCCGGTACGAGCAGTACTTC
TRBJ1-1 | - | TRBV30 | CAWSHPGARTEAFF | TGTGCCTGGAGTCATCCAGGGGCGAGGACTGAAGCTTTCTTT
TRBJ2-7 | - | TRBV19 | CASSIFREQYF | TGTGCCAGTAGTATATTCCGCGAGCAGTACTTC
TRBJ2-1 | TRBD2 | TRBV6-6 | CAIGLAGGEQFF | TGTGCCATTGGGCTAGCGGGGGGTGAGCAGTTCTTC
TRBJ1-2 | - | TRBV18 | CASSPQGTNYGYTF | TGTGCCAGCTCACCACAGGGGACTAACTATGGCTACACCTTC
TRBJ2-3 | - | TRBV19 | CASSTRVADTQYF | TGTGCCAGTAGTACCCGGGTCGCAGATACGCAGTATTTT
TRBJ2-2 | TRBD2 | TRBV7-6 | CASSLGLAGVGPPPGELFF | TGTGCCAGCAGCTTGGGACTAGCGGGAGTAGGCCCTCCGCCCGGGGAGCTGTTTTTT
TRBJ2-1 | TRBD2 | TRBV10-3 | CAINKLAGGLDEQFF | TGTGCCATCAATAAACTAGCGGGAGGTCTCGATGAGCAGTTCTTC
TRBJ1-2 | - | TRBV29-1 | CSAAQGYYGYTF | TGCAGCGCGGCCCAGGGATACTATGGCTACACCTTC
TRBJ2-5 | TRBD2 | TRBV19 | CASSFGSGGETQYF | TGTGCCAGTAGTTTCGGGTCGGGAGGAGAGACCCAGTACTTC
TRBJ1-5 | - | TRBV6-1 | CASSWTAGGNQPQHF | TGTGCCAGCAGCTGGACAGCGGGGGGCAATCAGCCCCAGCATTTT
TRBJ2-7 | - | TRBV10-1 | CASSAGTGHEQYF | TGCGCCAGCAGTGCAGGGACTGGACACGAGCAGTACTTC